These T cell receptor beta chains were read from a single sample in a study of T cells in Graves' hyperthyroidism and ophthalmopathy. Using its own MiXCR run on the multiplex PCR reads, TCRdb lists one record per CDR3 protein. The sample lists 250,000 or so distinct CDR3 sequences, around 17% occurring once. Sequenced input: blood. The receptors come from a young woman with Graves' ophthalmopathy. CDR3s include the opening cysteine and the closing phenylalanine or tryptophan. Part of the rows lack a size; the others show once, few, many or a class for expanded clones.

clone_size cdr3_length j_call v_call cdr3_aa
many 15 TRBJ1-6 TRBV11-2 CASSSGQGGGSPLHF
many 12 TRBJ1-2 TRBV28 CASSANKYGYTF
many 14 TRBJ2-1 TRBV14 CASSHRLGQWEQFF
many 14 TRBJ2-7 TRBV10-3 CAISESGRPYEQYF
hyperexpanded 17 TRBJ2-7 TRBV28 CASNPTVRTSGGDEQYF
many 17 TRBJ2-1 TRBV18 CASSAAGTQSSYNEQFF
many 13 TRBJ1-1 TRBV20-1 CSAKDRGITEAFF
. 13 TRBJ2-7 TRBV28 CASSNWDTYEQYF
many 12 TRBJ1-2 TRBV28 CASSAANYGYTF
many 17 TRBJ1-1 TRBV7-8 CASSPLSTGGRNTEAFF
many 17 TRBJ2-2 TRBV2 CASSDPLAGVGTGELFF